The T cell receptor beta chain under discussion was sequenced for a study of shared clonotypes between healthy human individuals (dated by TCRdb to about 2020). Background on the whole study: A couple of women and a few men aged 18 to 49 years were included in the cohort. The study deeply sequenced blood TCR repertoires of five healthy adults to estimate repertoire size and the extent of clonotype sharing between individuals. To increase sequencing depth and limit assay-specific biases, TCR repertoire library preparation and sequencing were carried out by different laboratories using diverse techniques. For each donor, three plates each were used for CD4 naive and CD4 memory, two plates were used for CD8 naive, and one plate was used for CD8 memory. Between about 0.94 and 8.9 billion PBMCs per donor were obtained by leukapheresis.

Using the deep immunoSEQ assay, multiplex PCR amplified TCR CDR3 regions from genomic DNA. Extracted genomic DNA from each cell subset was spread evenly across all wells of several immunoSEQ 96-well plates, with each plate serving as a replicate. For sorted subsets, each replicate PCR was loaded with about 0.2 ug genomic DNA, equivalent to about 30,000 T cell genomes. Purified libraries were measured with a Qubit 3.0 fluorometer, size-checked on a Bioanalyzer 2100, and measured again with the KAPA Library Quantification kit. Each immunoSEQ 96-well plate was sequenced on its own single-read 150-cycle Illumina NextSeq 550 flow cell. The paper's processing steps were these. Because only junctional sequences without quality scores were contained in the immunoSEQ output, filtering matching that applied to full-length reads could not be performed. To assign V/J genes and CDR3, sequences were annotated using PyIR, a Python wrapper for IgBLAST v1.9, with IMGT germline references. Reads were removed for weak V/J assignments (E-value above 1e-6), missing CDR3, stop codons, out-of-frame junctions, or ambiguous translated residues. A V3J clonotype was defined by an identical inferred V gene, J gene, and CDR3 amino acid sequence. To compute the percentage overlap between repertoires, the number of shared unique clonotypes was divided by the size of the smaller repertoire. RTK rarefaction, the Chao1 estimator, and Recon v2.1 estimates of unobserved clonotypes were used to assess repertoire richness. Generation probabilities for all TCRbeta clonotypes obtained by the gDNA method from a handful of donors were computed using OLGA. Sourced from immuneACCESS, this table was stored by TCRdb with only in-frame sequences that have V and J called. A share of the clones is absent; for the studies checked, an unresolved V gene accounts for under half, and the remainder has no known explanation. The DNA was the basis for D and trimming; V, J and clone size are from that table. The sample table shows about 2.1 million clones, and around 93% are seen once. The ten largest clones add up to less than 2% of the sample.

Its CDR3 holds 11 amino acids, cysteine through phenylalanine. Here the CDR3 DNA is all that survives: 33 bases in frame from base 1. The CDR1 and CDR2 encoded by the germline V gene are SQVTM and ANQGSEA. V lost 4 bases and J lost 6 bases; the stretch between them is 10 bases long. For the CD8 naive samples, CD45RO-negative cells were positively selected for CCR7, yielding a CD45RA+CCR7+ population from which TemRA cells were excluded. Donors were healthy HIV-negative adults with no recently reported acute infections or vaccinations. Every donor was a Caucasian adult living in Nashville, Tennessee, USA. Blood was obtained by leukapheresis, after which PBMCs were separated by Ficoll-Histopaque density gradient centrifugation and cryopreserved in liquid nitrogen vapor phase. Purity and quantity of every magnetically sorted T cell population were checked by analytical flow cytometry. Each sorted fraction had its genomic DNA isolated and then quantified by UV absorbance on a Nanodrop 2000c.

Overall study results and their limits: Estimated clonotype richness was generally larger for naive than for memory subsets. Clonotypes shared by all four sorted-subset donors showed higher generation probabilities than non-shared clonotypes. The genetic and exposure-history diversity represented was limited by the small number of donors. Only blood was sampled, and tissue TCR repertoires likely differ from those in blood. Even with the large sequencing depth, rarefaction of the sorted-subset datasets indicated that sequencing was incomplete. Around 5% of naive CD4, approximately 3.7% of naive CD8, roughly 2.5% of memory CD4, and roughly 0.4% of memory CD8 clonotypes were shared across several donors. Pairwise subsampling indicated that sequencing depth was expected to affect the degree of clonotype sharing among donors.

This clone came up a few times. Its binding antigen is unknown. No base-level quality is on record; no much larger clone is a single base apart. Sample: naive CD8+ T cells from PBMCs. This specimen's cell subset or site label, interpreted: CD45RA+CCR7+. This sequence uses TRBV29-1 and TRBJ2-7, with the D gene call left open. The source of this sequence is a man in his late teens or twenties in good health. Some clones in this sample may be carry-over from other donors' samples. The CDR3 protein sequence reads: CSVVLGAEQYF. The sequenced DNA is TGCAGCGTTGTGTTGGGCGCCGAGCAGTACTTC.